One and the same sample provided the 7 T cell receptor beta chains below, sequenced in a study of vaccination effects on CD4 cells after COVID-19. What these receptors recognize is not known. Clones were sequenced by immunoSEQ multiplex PCR, and TCRdb holds only the in-frame ones, with some missing. This table has about 73,000 clones, approximately 75% appearing once. Prior to sequencing, the ViraFEST assay stimulated PBMC with viral peptide pools, which expanded the antigen-specific CD4+ T cells. Investigators separated out CD4+ T cells once more than nine days of culture had passed. According to the study, vaccine recipients showed no prior SARS-CoV-2 infection and negative nucleocapsid antibodies. Sequenced here: CD4+ T cells from PBMCs cultured with HCoV-NL63 spike peptides, sampled before COVID-19 vaccination. These receptors were collected from a human donor who received a COVID-19 vaccine.

The V call is TRBV9, the J call TRBJ1-2; 10 bases line up with TRBD1. CDR1 SGDLS and CDR2 YYNGEE come from the germline V gene. This CDR3 spans 16 amino acids. V was clipped by 4 bases and J by 5 bases; unmatched bases: 11. This CDR3 is CASSHHRDRGLYGYTF. The CDR3 nucleotides are TGTGCCAGCAGCCACCACCGGGACAGGGGACTGTATGGCTACACCTTC.

This clone was seen once. The chain combines TRBV5-5 with TRBJ2-3; TRBD1 agrees at 10 bases. Looked up from germline, CDR1 is SGHKS and CDR2 is YYEKEE (reference sequence). The V and J ends lost 5 bases and 2 bases, in that order; junction bases with no gene match: 5. The CDR3 is made up of 15 amino acids. The CDR3 reads CASRRQGALTDTQYF. CDR3 bases: TGTGCCAGCAGGAGACAGGGGGCACTCACAGATACGCAGTATTTT.

This clone was observed a single time. The V gene is TRBV6-2 or TRBV6-3, the J gene TRBJ1-1; D uncertain. The V and J ends lost 0 bases and 4 bases respectively, with 12 bases between them. This CDR3 is built from 15 residues. Germline V lookup: CDR1 MNHEY, CDR2 SVGEGT. The DNA for the CDR3 is TGTGCCAGCAGTTACTCGATCTCCGTGGGCACTGAAGCTTTCTTT. Amino acid sequence: CASSYSISVGTEAFF.

The chain joins TRBV9 to TRBJ2-3; no reliable D call. The germline V and J ends were trimmed by 1 base and 3 bases, with 9 bases remaining between them. Germline-derived CDR1 and CDR2 are SGDLS and YYNGEE. The CDR3 totals 14 residues. In nucleotides, the CDR3 is TGTGCCAGCAGCGTACAGTCCAGGACAGATACGCAGTATTTT. This sequence encodes CASSVQSRTDTQYF.

This clone was picked up a small number of times. The genes are TRBV18 and TRBJ2-2, with D possibly matching TRBD1 (5 bases). Germline CDR1 reads KGHSH; CDR2 reads LQKENI. Trimming removed 4 bases at V and 6 bases at J, with 15 bases between. The CDR3 is 15 amino acids. The CDR3: CASSRTTGTAGELFF. CDR3 sequence (DNA): TGTGCCAGCTCACGAACTACAGGTACCGCCGGGGAGCTGTTTTTT.

This clone was counted only a few times. V is TRBV20-1 and J is TRBJ2-7; D call uncertain. The CDR3 runs to 11 residues. CDR1 is DFQATT, CDR2 SNEGSKA, per germline (reference sequence). Trimming left V 6 bases short and J 3 bases short, with 9 bases between. CDR3 sequence reads: CSALGSYEQYV. DNA of the CDR3: TGCAGTGCCTTGGGTAGCTACGAGCAGTACGTC.

This clone came up a few times. The chain uses TRBV18 and TRBJ1-2; no reliable D call. The length of the CDR3 is 14 residues. Germline V gene lookup returns CDR1 KGHSH and CDR2 LQKENI. V lost 2 bases and J lost 0, with 7 bases in between. CDR3 in amino acids: CASSPSGTNYGYTF. The CDR3 coding sequence is TGTGCCAGCTCACCAAGTGGTACTAACTATGGCTACACCTTC.